This paragraph reports one TCR beta chain. Its antigen is not yet known. Nothing much larger sits one base from this clone, and base qualities are not available. The method was the immunoSEQ multiplex PCR assay. For TCR sequencing, RNA was extracted from every sample and reverse transcribed into cDNA to serve as template. First-strand cDNA was synthesized with SuperScript III using a 2:1 mix of oligo-dT and random hexamers. A synthetic immune receptor repertoire was used to measure amplification bias, and any remaining bias was corrected computationally. Concerning the study's data processing: Raw reads were preprocessed to remove errors, and CDR3 was defined according to IMGT conventions as the region from the conserved cysteine to phenylalanine. Clonality was computed as 1 minus the Shannon entropy, with the entropy normalized by log2 of the number of productive unique TCRs. Scalp TCRbeta sequences were cross-referenced with sorted blood CD4 and CD8 repertoires so that the CD4 or CD8 identity of scalp clones could be inferred. TCRdb re-hosts the immuneACCESS table, in-frame sequences only. Its copies lack some clones; in the studies checked, an unresolved V gene accounts for under half of them, and the cause for the rest is not known. The DNA was the basis for D and trimming; V, J and clone size are from that table. A total of about 110,000 clones appear in this sample, 84% of them only once. Roughly a quarter of the sample is in the top ten clones.

These data are taken from a study of CD8+ T cells in alopecia areata (dated by TCRdb to between 2017 and 2018). Turning to the overall study: Treated patients were enrolled in an open-label pilot trial of oral tofacitinib at 5 to 10 mg twice daily for moderate-to-severe alopecia areata. Scalp clonality was compared among normal scalp (n=4), patchy alopecia areata scalp (n=8), and alopecia totalis/universalis scalp (n=8). Patients stayed on tofacitinib for 6 to 18 months and then had 6 months of follow-up off drug so that delayed response and recurrence could be assessed. Human TCRbeta sequencing covered scalp tissue and sorted CD4+ and CD8+ peripheral blood T cells from patchy and totalis/universalis alopecia areata patients and healthy controls. In both human patients and the C3H/HeJ mouse model, the study applied high-throughput TCRbeta sequencing to look at T cell clonal expansion in alopecia areata. RNA was obtained with the PAXgene miRNA kit for fixed scalp, the miRNeasy kit for PBMCs, and the RNeasy kit for mouse skin. Biopsies were taken from tofacitinib-treated patients at baseline and at 4 and 24 weeks of treatment, and a later scalp biopsy was taken in several of the tofacitinib-treated patients. TCRbeta CDR3 regions were amplified by immunoSEQ multiplex PCR using 35 Vbeta forward and 13 Jbeta reverse primers. For the treated patients, the SALT score, which quantifies what percentage of scalp surface area is affected, served as the measure of disease severity.

Counted from cysteine to phenylalanine, this CDR3 has 14 amino acids. The read is trimmed to its CDR3 DNA, 42 bases read in frame from base 1. V sheds 10 bases and J sheds 1 base, leaving 16 bases between their ends. Via the germline V gene (reference sequence), CDR1 is LNHDA and CDR2 SQIVND. Explained via the paper, the time point label denotes: around 26 weeks on oral tofacitinib. The treatment or condition label, as the study defines it: oral pan-JAK inhibitor, 5-10 mg twice daily. From alopecia areata patients, peripheral blood was collected along with lesional scalp punch biopsies. After PBMCs were isolated by density centrifugation and stained for CD3, CD4 and CD8, a FACSAria was used to sort CD4+ and CD8+ T cells. What the research found in general, with its limitations: Compared with normal scalp, lesional scalp had higher clonality and more expanded CD8+ clones, particularly in alopecia totalis/universalis, a pattern that suggests antigenic drive. Resident alphabeta T cells in normal human skin are also sequenced, complicating scalp TCR repertoire analysis, unlike mouse skin dominated by gammadelta T cells. Shared TCR sequences between patients were less evident than in mice, which may be partly attributable to HLA diversity in the patient population. The treated cohort was small, with a single nonresponder, so links between baseline CD8+ expansion and response need larger studies. During tofacitinib treatment, many expanded lesional clones remained in scalp and blood, and this persistence may partly explain relapse after treatment is stopped. Tofacitinib significantly lowered scalp clonality and the number of expanded CD8+ clones among the top 100 scalp clones.

The material sequenced was CD8+ T cells sorted from blood, taken at week 24, from a patient treated with tofacitinib. This clonotype was obtained from a human donor with alopecia areata. The sequence links TRBV19 to TRBJ2-5; the best D guess is TRBD2, with 6 bases matching. The DNA reads TGTGCCAATTTATGGGGGGTCCTCCAAGAGACCCAGTACTTC. Its coded protein is CANLWGVLQETQYF. With all but the CDR3 taken from the reference TRBV19 and TRBJ2-5 genes, the full variable domain is: DGGITQSPKYLFRKEGQNVTLSCEQNLNHDAMYWYRQDPGQGLRLIYYSQIVNDFQKGDIAEGYSVSREKKESFPLTVTSAQKNPTAFYLCANLWGVLQETQYFGPGTRLLVL.